This TCR beta chain was sequenced for a study of shared clonotypes between healthy human individuals. Study-wide background: Plates per donor: three CD4 naive, three CD4 memory, two CD8 naive, one CD8 memory.

Sequencing used immunoSEQ multiplex PCR; TCRdb keeps in-frame clones, though not all of them. The table has roughly 600,000 clones, 95% to 98% seen once. CDR3 length equals 14 residues. From germline, CDR1 is SGDLS and CDR2 YYNGEE. V gave up 0 bases and J gave up 3 bases; unmatched junction bases: 1. The count of this clone is one. The antigen is unknown. The sample holds other DNA sequences that translate to the same CDR3. Study-level points and caveats: Naive CD4 clonotypes overlapped across several donors at roughly 5.1%. Inspection by rarefaction showed sorted-subset sequencing to be incomplete despite large depth.

CD45RO-negative cells were positively selected for CCR7, leaving out terminally differentiated effector memory CD45RA+ cells. The chain has TRBV9 and TRBJ2-7, with TRBD2 matching 9 bases. Sequencing input: naive CD8+ T cells sorted from blood. The TCR originated in a man aged 25 to 45 in good health. The CDR3 nucleotides are TGTGCCAGCAGCGTAGGGACTAGCGACTACGAGCAGTACTTC. Its translation: CASSVGTSDYEQYF.